The 23 T cell receptor beta chains listed next were all sequenced from one sample in a study of response to subunit inactivated influenza vaccine. TCRdb used MiXCR to reprocess the RT-PCR reads, holding one entry per CDR3 protein. The sample has hundreds of thousands of distinct CDR3 sequences; approximately 11% are singletons. The sample here was PBMCs from blood, taken 45 days after vaccination. Source of these receptors: a man aged 45-60 years who received an inactivated influenza vaccine.

Only a few counts were recorded for this clonotype. The V and J genes are TRBV20-1 and TRBJ2-1; no reliable D call. This CDR3 region has 13 residues. Germline V gene data show CDR1 as DFQATT and CDR2 as SNEGSKA (reference sequence). V lost 5 bases, J lost 7 bases, and 15 bases lay in between. This CDR3 is CSAVWNGINEQFF. As DNA, the CDR3 is TGCAGTGCTGTTTGGAATGGGATTAATGAGCAGTTCTTC.

Of note for this clonotype: A much larger clone lies one base from this, so it may be a read error. The gene calls are TRBV20-1 and TRBJ2-1; TRBD2 agrees at 13 bases. The CDR3 runs 18 residues. Germline values: CDR1 DFQATT, CDR2 SNEGSKA (reference sequence). The CDR3 here is CGARIPPRTSGSAYEQFF. CDR3 nucleotide sequence: TGCGGTGCTAGAATTCCCCCGCGGACTAGCGGGAGTGCCTATGAGCAGTTCTTC.

In this sample, this clonotype turned up a few times. The chain recombines TRBV2 with TRBJ2-3; possibly TRBD1 or TRBD2 for D (5 bases each). This CDR3 has 16 residues. Germline loops: CDR1 SNHLY, CDR2 FYNNEI. V was clipped by 4 bases and J by 5 bases, with 19 bases between them. This chain's CDR3 is CASSVGAPRGLDTQYF. The CDR3 DNA reads TGTGCCAGCAGTGTTGGAGCCCCGAGGGGTTTAGATACGCAGTATTTT.

This chain joins TRBV20-1 and TRBJ2-7, with D possibly matching TRBD1 (6 bases). CDR1 and CDR2 (germline): DFQATT, SNEGSKA (reference sequence). V was cut by 4 bases and J by 1 base, with 14 bases left in between. CDR3 length equals 14 residues. In DNA, the CDR3 is TGCAGTGCTATTCCTTTTGGACAGTCCTACGAGCAGTACTTC. Protein product: CSAIPFGQSYEQYF.

This chain uses TRBV6-2 or TRBV6-3 with TRBJ2-6; 11 nucleotides match TRBD1. The CDR3 consists of 20 residues. V lost 6 bases to trimming and J lost 0 bases; unmatched junction nucleotides: 13. Looked up from germline, CDR1 is MNHEY and CDR2 is SVGEGT. The CDR3: CASRPGTGGTFHSGANVLTF. CDR3 nucleotides: TGTGCCAGCAGACCCGGGACAGGGGGGACATTCCACTCTGGGGCCAACGTCCTGACTTTC.

The chain couples TRBV20-1 to TRBJ1-5; D remains ambiguous. CDR3 length: 15 amino acids. Between the trimmed V and J ends, which lost 1 base and 4 bases, there was a span of 14 bases. CDR1 is DFQATT, CDR2 SNEGSKA, per germline (reference sequence). Here the CDR3 reads CSARGSWGGNQPQHF. The CDR3 coding sequence is TGCAGTGCTAGAGGGAGCTGGGGAGGGAATCAGCCCCAGCATTTT.

This sequence joins TRBV7-2 and TRBJ1-5; D uncertain. This CDR3 is built from 13 residues. In germline, CDR1 is SGHTA, CDR2 FQGNSA. Trimming removed 5 bases at V and 4 bases at J, with 9 bases between. The CDR3 DNA reads as TGTGCCAGCAGCGGGAGGGCTAATCAGCCCCAGCATTTT. This sequence encodes CASSGRANQPQHF.

This clonotype occurred a few times. V is TRBV3-1 and J is TRBJ2-5; D is ambiguous. Per the germline V gene, CDR1 is LGHDT and CDR2 is YNNKEL (reference sequence). V was pared by 1 base and J by 5 bases, with 14 bases between. The CDR3 runs to 15 residues. The CDR3 sequence is CASSQVDWLGETQYF. CDR3 nucleotide sequence: TGTGCCAGCAGCCAAGTTGATTGGTTGGGGGAGACCCAGTACTTC.

The rearrangement joins TRBV20-1 to TRBJ2-7; D is perhaps TRBD1 (6 bases). V was trimmed by 5 bases and J by 2 bases, leaving 16 bases between them. The CDR3 is 14 amino acids. Germline CDR1 DFQATT, CDR2 SNEGSKA (reference sequence). The CDR3 sequence: CSARRRDTAYEQYF. The CDR3 coding sequence is TGCAGTGCTCGCCGACGGGACACCGCCTACGAGCAGTACTTC.

The rearrangement links TRBV14 to TRBJ2-1, with a possible D match to TRBD2 (6 bases). This CDR3 region has 14 residues. CDR1 and CDR2 (germline): SGHDN, FVKESK. The V and J ends lost 1 base and 7 bases respectively, with 11 bases between them. In nucleotides, the CDR3 is TGTGCCAGCAGCCAAGTTGCGCGGGAAAATGAGCAGTTCTTC. Protein: CASSQVARENEQFF.

The sample holds a few counts of this clonotype. The chain recombines TRBV3-1 with TRBJ2-7, with 9 bases lining up with TRBD2. This CDR3 comprises 14 residues. Per germline, CDR1 LGHDT and CDR2 YNNKEL (reference sequence). V dropped 5 bases and J dropped 7; count of bases not matched to a gene: 9. CDR3 in DNA: TGTGCCAGCAGCGGGCGACTAGCGGTCGTTGAGCAGTACTTC. Residues: CASSGRLAVVEQYF.

This clonotype turned up a few times. This chain uses TRBV4-1 with TRBJ2-3; 7 bases agree with TRBD1. This CDR3 is built from 17 residues. Germline lookup yields CDR1 MGHRA and CDR2 YSYEKL. The ends lost 1 base at V and 1 base at J; junction bases unmatched: 8. Written as DNA, the CDR3 is TGCGCCAGCAGCCAAGGGGAGCAAGGGGGCGGCACAGATACGCAGTATTTT. Protein sequence: CASSQGEQGGGTDTQYF.

In this sample, this clonotype turned up many times. The rearrangement joins TRBV20-1 to TRBJ2-7; no clear D gene. Looked up from germline, CDR1 is DFQATT and CDR2 is SNEGSKA (reference sequence). V was trimmed by 6 bases and J by 2 bases, leaving 8 bases between them. The CDR3 extends over 11 amino acids. The CDR3 region has the DNA TGCAGTGCACCTACTACCTACGAGCAGTACTTC. Protein sequence: CSAPTTYEQYF.

V is TRBV5-1 and J is TRBJ1-1, with a weak D call TRBD1 (5 bases). V dropped 0 bases and J dropped 4 bases, with 13 bases sitting between them. CDR3 length: 15 residues. CDR1 SGHRS and CDR2 YFSETQ come from the germline V gene. CDR3 residues: CASSLDGGGSTEAFF. CDR3 DNA: TGCGCCAGCAGCTTGGACGGGGGGGGGTCCACTGAAGCTTTCTTT.

J is TRBJ1-2 and V is TRBV5-4; 7 bases are a match to TRBD1. Per germline, CDR1 SGHNT and CDR2 YYREEE (reference sequence). The CDR3 has 16 residues. V dropped 1 base and J dropped 4; count of bases not matched to a gene: 10. CDR3 amino acids: CASSLLRDSRSYGYTF. CDR3 DNA sequence: TGTGCCAGCAGCTTGCTAAGGGACAGCAGAAGCTATGGCTACACCTTC.

The table lists this clonotype with many counts. V and J are TRBV5-1 and TRBJ1-2; 9 bases match TRBD1. The CDR3 covers 15 residues. Germline V gene sequence: CDR1 SGHRS, CDR2 YFSETQ. V lost 4 bases and J lost 5; bases outside the gene matches: 9. The CDR3 loop is CASSGTTGGPYGYTF. As DNA, the CDR3 is TGCGCCAGCAGCGGTACGACAGGGGGGCCTTATGGCTACACCTTC.

This clonotype was detected a few times. The chain combines TRBV2 with TRBJ1-2; a possible D gene is TRBD1 (5 bases). CDR1 is SNHLY, CDR2 FYNNEI, per germline. This CDR3 has 13 residues. The germline V and J ends were trimmed by 7 bases and 2 bases, with 11 bases remaining between them. In DNA, the CDR3 is TGTGCCAGCAACTATGACAGAAACTATGGCTACACCTTC. This sequence encodes CASNYDRNYGYTF. Full variable domain (missing parts from reference TRBV2 and TRBJ1-2): EPEVTQTPSHQVTQMGQEVILRCVPISNHLYFYWYRQILGQKVEFLVSFYNNEISEKSEIFDDQFSVERPDGSNFTLKIRSTKLEDSAMYFCASNYDRNYGYTFGSGTRLTVV.

The table lists this clonotype with a few counts. The rearrangement links TRBV5-1 to TRBJ2-1; perhaps TRBD1 as D (5 bases). This CDR3 comprises 20 residues. Germline V gene data show CDR1 as SGHRS and CDR2 as YFSETQ. The V end lost 4 bases, the J end lost 0 bases, and 26 bases lay between the germline ends. The CDR3 coding sequence is TGCGCCAGCAGCCTTCGACAGACGCTGTACCTTGAGAGCTCCTACAATGAGCAGTTCTTC. This codes for CASSLRQTLYLESSYNEQFF.

This clonotype was seen at least ten times. The junction departs from the called germline gene at one end, perhaps through a read error. The gene calls are TRBV3-1 and TRBJ2-2, with TRBD1 as a possible D gene (6 bases). CDR1 is LGHDT and CDR2 is YNNKEL in the germline V gene (reference sequence). This CDR3 is built from 13 residues. CDR3 sequence reads: CASSQGGTGELFF. CDR3 DNA sequence: TGCGCCAGCAGCCAAGGGGGAACCGGGGAGCTGTTTTTT. Supplemented by reference TRBV3-1 and TRBJ2-2, the full variable domain reads DTAVSQTPKYLVTQMGNDKSIKCEQNLGHDTMYWYKQDSKKFLKIMFSYNNKELIINETVPNRFSPKSPDKAHLNLHINSLELGDSAVYFCASSQGGTGELFFGEGSRLTVL.

This clonotype was observed many times. The J gene is TRBJ2-3, the V gene TRBV11-2; tentatively, D is TRBD2 (7 bases). V was clipped by 5 bases and J by 6 bases, with 21 bases between them. Per germline, CDR1 SGHAT and CDR2 FQNNGV. The CDR3 totals 16 residues. The CDR3 nucleotides read TGTGCCAGCAGCAACCGATGGGGGGGCGCGACCGATACGCAGTATTTT. The encoded protein is CASSNRWGGATDTQYF.

This clonotype has just a few counts. The chain links TRBV12-3 or TRBV12-4 to TRBJ2-7; a possible D gene is TRBD1 (5 bases). The CDR3 covers 13 residues. Trimming removed 5 bases from V and 0 bases from J, with 8 bases in between. This CDR3 reads CASSLTASYEQYF. CDR3 coding DNA: TGTGCCAGCAGTCTGACAGCCTCCTACGAGCAGTACTTC.

This clonotype was detected a few times. J is TRBJ1-2 and V is TRBV7-2, with D uncertain. V shed 0 bases and J shed 0 bases, with 5 bases lying between them. The CDR3 runs 14 residues. Germline CDR1 SGHTA, CDR2 FQGNSA. The CDR3 sequence: CASSLARANYGYTF. CDR3 in DNA: TGTGCCAGCAGCTTAGCCAGAGCTAACTATGGCTACACCTTC. Together with reference TRBV7-2 and TRBJ1-2, the CDR3 gives the full variable domain: GAGVSQSPSNKVTEKGKDVELRCDPISGHTALYWYRQSLGQGLEFLIYFQGNSAPDKSGLPSDRFSAERTGGSVSTLTIQRTQQEDSAVYLCASSLARANYGYTFGSGTRLTVV.

This clonotype was seen only a few times. The chain is built from TRBV5-6 and TRBJ2-5; TRBD2 matches 8 bases. Germline lookup yields CDR1 SGHDT and CDR2 YYEEEE. V was clipped by 3 bases and J by 0 bases; unmatched bases: 4. The CDR3 is 15 residues long. CDR3 residues: CASSSRRGDQETQYF. CDR3 nucleotide sequence: TGTGCCAGCAGCTCCCGGCGGGGGGACCAAGAGACCCAGTACTTC. The full variable domain, completed using reference TRBV5-6 and TRBJ2-5, is DAGVTQSPTHLIKTRGQQVTLRCSPKSGHDTVSWYQQALGQGPQFIFQYYEEEERQRGNFPDRFSGHQFPNYSSELNVNALLLGDSALYLCASSSRRGDQETQYFGPGTRLLVL.